This TCR beta chain was recorded in a study of Graves' ophthalmopathy and Graves' hyperthyroidism. General study results and limits: Both a roughly 65% sensitivity and an approximately 72% specificity characterized the model's predictions of ophthalmopathy progression.

TCR beta CDR3 amplification used RNA transcripts. Second-round multiplex PCR followed a first-round RT-PCR using HTBI primers. TCRdb used MiXCR to reprocess the multiplex PCR reads, holding one entry per CDR3 protein. The data show about 220,000 distinct CDR3 sequences, with roughly a fifth seen just once and approximately 40% held by the top ten. This clonotype was seen at least ten times. The antigen is unknown. In donors with ophthalmopathy, activity was moderate-to-severe, with CAS ≥3, NOSPECS ≥4 and duration under 3 months. As diagnostic evidence, clinical symptoms, serum thyroxine, TRAb, thyroid ultrasound and orbital computed tomography were relied upon. CDR1 is MNHNS, CDR2 SASEGT, per germline. There are 12 residues in the CDR3. V was shortened by 7 bases and J by 10 bases, with 16 bases between the two germline ends.

Sequenced input: peripheral blood. This receptor was obtained from a woman aged 45-65 years with Graves' ophthalmopathy. This chain joins TRBV6-1 and TRBJ1-1, with no clear D. Here the CDR3 reads CASITDGAPAFF. In DNA form, the CDR3 reads TGTGCCAGCATCACGGACGGAGCGCCAGCTTTCTTT.